Listed here are 30 T cell receptor beta chains from one sample, sequenced in a study of shared clonotypes between healthy human individuals. Sequenced by immunoSEQ multiplex PCR; TCRdb stores in-frame clones only, minus some. The repertoire has about 2.3 million clones, approximately 95% of them found once; the top ten carry 0.3% to 0.4%. Sequenced: naive CD4+ T cells from PBMCs. The subset: CD45RA+ positively selected. All receptors come from a man aged 18 to 35 in good health. Some clones in this sample may be carry-over from other donors' samples.

In regard to this clone: The same CDR3 also results from other DNA sequences found in this sample. The chain couples TRBV30 to TRBJ2-5; unclear D gene. This CDR3 has 11 amino acids. V was trimmed by 0 bases and J by 4 bases, leaving 3 bases between them. Germline assignment: CDR1 GTSNPN and CDR2 SVGIG (reference sequence). The CDR3 loop is CAWSVSETQYF. The DNA of the CDR3 is TGTGCCTGGAGTGTCTCAGAGACCCAGTACTTC.

This clone was seen only once. The rearrangement uses TRBV7-2 and TRBJ2-3; TRBD2 might be the D (6 bases). The CDR3 totals 16 residues. CDR1 is SGHTA and CDR2 is FQGNSA in the germline V gene. V lost 1 base, J lost 4 bases, and 15 bases lay in between. CDR3 nucleotide sequence: TGTGCCAGCAGCTTAGGTGGTAGCGGAGGCGCAGATACGCAGTATTTT. It encodes CASSLGGSGGADTQYF.

This clone has just a few counts. This chain uses TRBV2 with TRBJ2-5; D is uncertain. V shed 6 bases and J shed 4 bases, with 15 bases lying between them. CDR1 SNHLY and CDR2 FYNNEI come from the germline V gene. This CDR3 has 14 amino acids. The CDR3 reads CASSPGFLVETQYF. CDR3 bases: TGTGCCAGCAGCCCCGGGTTCCTCGTAGAGACCCAGTACTTC.

This chain joins TRBV2 and TRBJ2-2, with 7 bases lining up with TRBD1. The CDR3 loop spans 16 amino acids. The germline CDR1 and CDR2 sequences are SNHLY and FYNNEI. The J segment lost 0 bases and the V segment lost 1 base, leaving 2 bases of the junction unmatched. CDR3 protein: CASSEEGAANTGELFF. DNA of the CDR3: TGTGCCAGCAGTGAAGAGGGGGCAGCGAACACCGGGGAGCTGTTTTTT.

Concerning this clone itself: This CDR3 is also generated by other DNA sequences in the sample. This sequence joins TRBV5-1 and TRBJ2-7; 9 bases line up with TRBD2. The V gene end was trimmed by 1 base and the J gene end by 2 bases; junction bases not matched to a gene: 1. CDR3 length equals 14 residues. The V gene's germline CDR1 is SGHRS and CDR2 YFSETQ. DNA of the CDR3: TGCGCCAGCAGCTTGACTAGCGGGCCCTACGAGCAGTACTTC. Its protein product is CASSLTSGPYEQYF.

This sequence joins TRBV7-3 and TRBJ2-7; the match to TRBD1 covers 8 bases. The germline CDR1 and CDR2 sequences are SGHTA and FQGTGA. The V segment lost 5 bases and the J segment 2 bases; nucleotides outside the gene matches: 14. The CDR3 runs to 17 residues. CDR3 nucleotide sequence: TGTGCCAGCAGCCGTTCGGGGGTCAGGGGGCTCCCCTACGAGCAGTACTTC. It translates to CASSRSGVRGLPYEQYF.

This clone was seen only a few times. This chain uses TRBV2 with TRBJ2-7; D gene unclear. Trimming stripped 4 bases from V and 7 bases from J, with 17 bases between. CDR1 and CDR2 (germline): SNHLY, FYNNEI. CDR3 size: 14 residues. This chain's CDR3 is CASSVYSVVGEQYF. The CDR3 bases are TGTGCCAGCAGTGTATACAGCGTAGTCGGGGAGCAGTACTTC.

This chain links TRBV11-2 with TRBJ2-1; the D gene is possibly TRBD2 (6 bases). V lost 8 bases to trimming and J lost 2 bases, with 16 bases between them. Germline V gene data show CDR1 as SGHAT and CDR2 as FQNNGV. This CDR3 is 15 amino acids long. The CDR3 protein is CASHGASVTYNEQFF. As DNA, the CDR3 is TGTGCCAGCCACGGAGCTAGCGTAACCTACAATGAGCAGTTCTTC.

This chain joins TRBV19 and TRBJ1-1; the D gene is possibly TRBD1 (6 bases). Germline V gives CDR1 LNHDA, CDR2 SQIVND (reference sequence). V was cut by 7 bases and J by 5 bases, with 17 bases left in between. The CDR3 is 14 residues long. This CDR3 reads CASNAGGAWTEAFF. CDR3 DNA: TGTGCCAGTAACGCGGGGGGCGCGTGGACTGAAGCTTTCTTT.

The chain uses TRBV23-1 and TRBJ2-6, with 7 bases lining up with TRBD1. TRBV23-1 is sorted into the ORF group, with uncertain function. The CDR3 extends over 21 amino acids. The J segment lost 0 bases and the V segment lost 0 bases, leaving 14 bases of the junction unmatched. The CDR3 loop is CASSQSWFGTDLGSGANVLTF. The CDR3 nucleotides read TGCGCCAGCAGTCAATCATGGTTTGGGACAGACCTTGGCTCTGGGGCCAACGTCCTGACTTTC.

The chain joins TRBV28 to TRBJ2-5; 7 nucleotides align to TRBD2. CDR3 length: 15 residues. Germline values: CDR1 MDHEN, CDR2 SYDVKM. The V segment lost 4 bases and the J segment 2 bases; nucleotides outside the gene matches: 7. CDR3 coding DNA: TGTGCCAGCAGTTCTTATACTAGCGCTCAAGAGACCCAGTACTTC. Its protein product is CASSSYTSAQETQYF.

V is TRBV5-1 and J is TRBJ1-4, with D hard to call. This CDR3 comprises 16 residues. V lost 0 bases and J 7 bases, leaving 16 bases between the germline ends. Germline V gene lookup returns CDR1 SGHRS and CDR2 YFSETQ. The CDR3: CASSLGPLLRGEKLFF. DNA for the CDR3: TGCGCCAGCAGCTTGGGTCCTCTTCTTCGCGGTGAAAAACTGTTTTTT.

This clone has a handful of counts. The chain has TRBV7-2 and TRBJ1-1, with D perhaps matching TRBD1 (5 bases). CDR3 length: 15 amino acids. Deletions cut 5 bases from V and 1 base from J, with 14 bases between. Germline CDR1 and CDR2: SGHTA and FQGNSA. CDR3 DNA: TGTGCCAGCAGCCCGACCTTCGGACAGAACACTGAAGCTTTCTTT. Amino acid sequence: CASSPTFGQNTEAFF.

This clone was seen more than once but under ten times. The V and J genes are TRBV15 and TRBJ1-5, with a possible D match to TRBD1 (6 bases). V lost 1 base and J lost 6, with 10 bases in between. Germline CDR1 reads LNHNV; CDR2 reads YYDKDF (reference sequence). This CDR3 is 14 amino acids long. CDR3 amino acids: CATSRATGPQPQHF. The CDR3 DNA follows: TGTGCCACCAGCAGAGCTACAGGGCCTCAGCCCCAGCATTTT.

The chain carries TRBV5-1 and TRBJ2-5, with 8 bases that match TRBD2. The CDR3 sequence is 16 residues long. CDR1 and CDR2 from the germline V gene are SGHRS and YFSETQ. V gave up 4 bases and J gave up 5 bases; unmatched junction bases: 13. The CDR3 nucleotides are TGCGCCAGCAGCGCTACTAGCGGCCTTGCTCGGGAGACCCAGTACTTC. This encodes CASSATSGLARETQYF.

This rearrangement joins TRBV28 to TRBJ2-7; possible D gene TRBD2, 6 bases. The CDR3 contains 15 residues. The germline V and J ends were trimmed by 5 bases and 9 bases, with 23 bases remaining between them. Germline V gene sequence: CDR1 MDHEN, CDR2 SYDVKM. The DNA for the CDR3 is TGTGCCAGCAGTCCAAGGAGGGAACACTACCCCCCGCAGTACTTC. Translating gives CASSPRREHYPPQYF.

The rearrangement joins TRBV15 to TRBJ1-2; D ambiguous. In germline, CDR1 is LNHNV, CDR2 YYDKDF (reference sequence). This CDR3 contains 13 residues. With 0 bases removed from V and 2 bases from J, the gap between germline ends came to 4 bases. For the CDR3, the DNA is TGTGCCACCAGCAGAGACCCGAACTATGGCTACACCTTC. It encodes CATSRDPNYGYTF.

The chain couples TRBV29-1 to TRBJ2-1; TRBD2 aligns across 8 bases. V was pared by 7 bases and J by 1 base, with 15 bases of the junction left unmatched. Germline V CDR1 and CDR2: SQVTM, ANQGSEA. This CDR3 contains 17 residues. The CDR3 DNA is TGCAGCGCCAGAAATGGGGAGCGGGAGTGGTCCTACAATGAGCAGTTCTTC. It translates to CSARNGEREWSYNEQFF.

The chain links TRBV19 to TRBJ2-6; D gene uncertain. CDR1 and CDR2 (germline): LNHDA, SQIVND (reference sequence). V lost 3 bases, J lost 4 bases, and 4 bases lay in between. The length of the CDR3 is 13 residues. The CDR3, as DNA: TGTGCCAGTAGTATGAGCGGGGCCAACGTCCTGACTTTC. It yields the protein CASSMSGANVLTF.

This rearrangement joins TRBV28 to TRBJ2-6; weak D call: TRBD1 (5 bases). The V end lost 5 bases, the J end lost 1 base, and 21 bases lay between the germline ends. The CDR3 runs 19 residues. The germline CDR1 and CDR2 sequences are MDHEN and SYDVKM. The CDR3 DNA sequence: TGTGCCAGCAGTCCCATGGGGCGGCTGTTAAGATCTGGGGCCAACGTCCTGACTTTC. Its protein is CASSPMGRLLRSGANVLTF.

V gene TRBV7-9 combines with J gene TRBJ1-2, with D unresolved. The V and J ends lost 8 bases and 2 bases respectively, with 15 bases between them. The CDR3 loop spans 14 amino acids. Germline V gene sequence: CDR1 SEHNR, CDR2 FQNEAQ (reference sequence). CDR3 protein: CASAPKIENYGYTF. The DNA for the CDR3 is TGTGCCAGCGCCCCTAAAATAGAGAACTATGGCTACACCTTC.

V is TRBV30 and J is TRBJ2-2, with D perhaps matching TRBD1 (7 bases). This CDR3 spans 13 amino acids. CDR1 GTSNPN and CDR2 SVGIG come from the germline V gene (reference sequence). Trimming took off 1 base at V and 6 bases at J, with 9 bases between the two ends. Written as DNA, the CDR3 is TGTGCCTGGAGTGGGAGGGGGCCCGGGGAGCTGTTTTTT. This codes for CAWSGRGPGELFF.

The chain has TRBV15 and TRBJ2-1; D is tentatively TRBD1 or TRBD2 (5 bases each). The CDR3 covers 16 residues. Germline V CDR1 and CDR2: LNHNV, YYDKDF (reference sequence). Deletions cut 0 bases from V and 7 bases from J, with 16 bases between. The CDR3 sequence is CATSRDPDTRINEQFF. In DNA form, the CDR3 reads TGTGCCACCAGCAGAGATCCGGACACTAGAATAAATGAGCAGTTCTTC.

The chain uses TRBV27 and TRBJ2-5, with a weak D call TRBD1 (5 bases). This CDR3 has 14 residues. V lost 5 bases, J lost 7 bases, and 17 bases lay in between. Germline CDR1 reads MNHEY; CDR2 reads SMNVEV (reference sequence). Here the CDR3 reads CASSSLTGTRTQYF. The CDR3 DNA sequence: TGTGCCAGCAGTAGTTTAACAGGAACTCGGACCCAGTACTTC.

The rearrangement uses TRBV5-1 and TRBJ1-4; the D gene is possibly TRBD1 (5 bases). V was pared by 5 bases and J by 4 bases, with 15 bases between. In germline, CDR1 is SGHRS, CDR2 YFSETQ. This CDR3 has 15 amino acids. CDR3 DNA: TGCGCCAGCAGGCGAGCGGGGCAGCTTAATGAAAAACTGTTTTTT. This gives the protein CASRRAGQLNEKLFF.

The chain uses TRBV5-1 and TRBJ2-1; possible D gene TRBD2, 5 bases. The V gene lost 4 bases and the J gene lost 10 bases, with 15 bases spanning the gap. From germline, CDR1 is SGHRS and CDR2 YFSETQ. This CDR3 contains 13 residues. The CDR3 nucleotides read TGCGCCAGCAGCCTAATTACTAGTCTCGAGCAGTTCTTC. This codes for CASSLITSLEQFF.

This chain joins TRBV7-7 and TRBJ2-3, with D perhaps matching TRBD1 or TRBD2 (5 bases each). Looked up from germline, CDR1 is SSHAT and CDR2 is FNYEAQ (reference sequence). V was shortened by 0 bases and J by 5 bases, with 12 bases between the two germline ends. The CDR3 consists of 15 residues. The CDR3 nucleotides read TGTGCCAGCAGCTTAGCGCTCGGGGCGGTAGATACGCAGTATTTT. This sequence encodes CASSLALGAVDTQYF.

The chain uses TRBV6-5 and TRBJ2-3; the match to TRBD2 covers 10 bases. V shed 2 bases and J 1 base; nucleotides not matched to a gene: 3. In germline, CDR1 is MNHEY, CDR2 SVGAGI. The CDR3 contains 16 residues. This CDR3 is CASSYALAGGTDTQYF. In nucleotides, the CDR3 is TGTGCCAGCAGTTACGCCCTAGCGGGGGGCACAGATACGCAGTATTTT.

The CDR3 protein is CASSFDLPYNQPQHF. For the CDR3, the DNA is TGTGCCAGTAGTTTCGACCTGCCCTACAATCAGCCCCAGCATTTT. The gene calls are TRBV19 and TRBJ1-5; D is unclear. V lost 5 bases, J lost 3 bases, and 14 bases lay in between. In germline, CDR1 is LNHDA, CDR2 SQIVND (reference sequence). The CDR3 consists of 15 residues. The full variable domain, completed using reference TRBV19 and TRBJ1-5, is DGGITQSPKYLFRKEGQNVTLSCEQNLNHDAMYWYRQDPGQGLRLIYYSQIVNDFQKGDIAEGYSVSREKKESFPLTVTSAQKNPTAFYLCASSFDLPYNQPQHFGDGTRLSIL.

This chain uses TRBV6-1 with TRBJ1-2; D remains ambiguous. This CDR3 spans 13 amino acids. With 3 bases removed from V and 2 bases from J, the gap between germline ends came to 7 bases. Per the germline V gene, CDR1 is MNHNS and CDR2 is SASEGT. CDR3 sequence reads: CASSDRLNYGYTF. CDR3 coding DNA: TGTGCCAGCAGTGACAGGTTAAACTATGGCTACACCTTC.